The rows below give T cell receptor beta chains drawn from one sample of a study of PD-L1 blockade in urothelial cancer. Sequenced by immunoSEQ multiplex PCR; TCRdb stores in-frame clones only, minus some. The profile shows around 33,000 clones, almost 85% of them singletons. This specimen consisted of PBMCs, obtained around atezolizumab (anti-PD-L1) treatment. The receptors derive from a man in his sixties or seventies with urothelial cancer. Each CDR3 is given with its conserved first and last residue.

j_gene: TRBJ2-1; v_gene: TRBV28; CDR3aa: CASSLRVLLADYNEQFF
j_gene: TRBJ2-2; v_gene: TRBV6-5; CDR3aa: CASSYSLAGGSGELFF
j_gene: TRBJ2-4; v_gene: TRBV4-3; CDR3aa: CASSQDRASRGYF
j_gene: TRBJ2-7; v_gene: TRBV18; CDR3aa: CASRQGGGVSYEQYF
j_gene: TRBJ2-2; v_gene: TRBV6-6; CDR3aa: CASSQVREGDGELFF
j_gene: TRBJ2-2; v_gene: TRBV5-4; CDR3aa: CASSFDSGGRVGELFF
j_gene: TRBJ1-1; v_gene: TRBV27; CDR3aa: CASSFVDRGVNTEAFF
j_gene: TRBJ1-5; v_gene: TRBV29-1; CDR3aa: CSVQGTGAGQPQHF
j_gene: TRBJ2-1; v_gene: TRBV28; CDR3aa: CASSEQTGLAFF
j_gene: TRBJ1-1; v_gene: TRBV5-1; CDR3aa: CASSLGIQGMNTEAFF
j_gene: TRBJ1-2; v_gene: TRBV2; CDR3aa: CASRLSGYGYTF
j_gene: TRBJ1-2; v_gene: TRBV10-3; CDR3aa: CAISVAEAGANYGYTF
j_gene: TRBJ2-1; v_gene: TRBV5-1; CDR3aa: CASSWGDANNEQFF
j_gene: TRBJ1-4; v_gene: TRBV19; CDR3aa: CASTGGVGTNEKLFF
j_gene: TRBJ1-5; v_gene: TRBV19; CDR3aa: CASSWTVNQPQHF
j_gene: TRBJ2-1; v_gene: TRBV6-5; CDR3aa: CASRSGRAYNEQFF
j_gene: TRBJ2-3; v_gene: TRBV7-8; CDR3aa: CASRPLAGGQDTQYF
j_gene: TRBJ2-7; v_gene: TRBV23-1; CDR3aa: CASSQFGPHSYEQYF
j_gene: TRBJ1-4; v_gene: TRBV2; CDR3aa: CASSARGKTNEKLFF
j_gene: TRBJ2-1; v_gene: TRBV7-3; CDR3aa: CASGLAGNNEQFF
j_gene: TRBJ1-2; v_gene: TRBV9; CDR3aa: CASSYSTGNYGYTF
j_gene: TRBJ2-1; v_gene: TRBV6-6; CDR3aa: CASSHGLAGFEQFF
j_gene: TRBJ2-5; v_gene: TRBV19; CDR3aa: CASSREETQYF
j_gene: TRBJ1-3; v_gene: TRBV28; CDR3aa: CASSFPSAGNTIYF
j_gene: TRBJ1-5; v_gene: TRBV18; CDR3aa: CASSPNDRGSQPQHF
j_gene: TRBJ2-3; v_gene: TRBV4-1; CDR3aa: CASSPLAGGADTQYF
j_gene: TRBJ1-1; v_gene: TRBV5-1; CDR3aa: CASSLGGLNTEAFF
j_gene: TRBJ2-7; v_gene: TRBV11-2; CDR3aa: CASSPGDDYEQYF
j_gene: TRBJ2-1; v_gene: TRBV4-3; CDR3aa: CASSQQVPNEQFF
j_gene: TRBJ1-1; v_gene: TRBV7-2; CDR3aa: CASSLMVYNTEAFF
j_gene: TRBJ2-3; v_gene: TRBV5-1; CDR3aa: CASTSSPDTQYF
j_gene: TRBJ2-3; v_gene: TRBV7-3; CDR3aa: CASSLNKRADTQYF
j_gene: TRBJ1-4; v_gene: TRBV4-1; CDR3aa: CASSQGGDEKLFF
j_gene: TRBJ1-1; v_gene: TRBV18; CDR3aa: CASSPREGRGTEAFF
j_gene: TRBJ2-1; v_gene: TRBV4-2; CDR3aa: CASSQEGLTEQFF
j_gene: TRBJ2-6; v_gene: TRBV6-5; CDR3aa: CASSASNSGANVLTF
j_gene: TRBJ1-6; v_gene: TRBV7-9; CDR3aa: CASSLGRDSPLHF
j_gene: TRBJ1-1; v_gene: TRBV5-4; CDR3aa: CASSLSTGGREAFF
j_gene: TRBJ2-2; v_gene: TRBV10-3; CDR3aa: CAIRALPGTSGSGAGELFF
j_gene: TRBJ1-5; v_gene: TRBV30; CDR3aa: CAWNHEGQGYQPQHF
j_gene: TRBJ2-1; v_gene: TRBV27; CDR3aa: CASSLTESEQFF
j_gene: TRBJ2-2; v_gene: TRBV5-4; CDR3aa: CASSWDGRKTGELFF
j_gene: TRBJ1-2; v_gene: TRBV5-1; CDR3aa: CASSADRGLDGYTF
j_gene: TRBJ2-3; v_gene: TRBV29-1; CDR3aa: CSVEEVQVATDTQYF
j_gene: TRBJ2-2; v_gene: TRBV7-9; CDR3aa: CASSLTANTGELFF
j_gene: TRBJ2-7; v_gene: TRBV11-1; CDR3aa: CASSTLRTGGAEQYF
j_gene: TRBJ1-5; v_gene: TRBV7-9; CDR3aa: CASSTGRGASNQPQHF
j_gene: TRBJ2-1; v_gene: TRBV5-6; CDR3aa: CASSLARTSGKDEQFF
j_gene: TRBJ2-2; v_gene: TRBV30; CDR3aa: CAWSVGVGQDTGELFF
j_gene: TRBJ2-3; v_gene: TRBV7-3; CDR3aa: CASSSAGEAMTQYF
j_gene: TRBJ2-7; v_gene: TRBV5-1; CDR3aa: CASSPGESYREQYF
j_gene: TRBJ1-1; v_gene: TRBV6-1; CDR3aa: CASTQGLNTEAFF
j_gene: TRBJ1-5; v_gene: TRBV28; CDR3aa: CASSFSQGVGQPQHF